The clone carrying this T cell receptor (beta chain) has just one count. These data are taken from a study of control samples from healthy donors and cancer patients. The CDR3 runs to 16 residues. Per germline, CDR1 LNHNV and CDR2 YYDKDF (reference sequence). Trimming took 0 bases from V and 2 from J; bases not matched to a gene: 2. TCRdb's copy holds only in-frame clones and misses some; the assay was immunoSEQ multiplex PCR. The sample shows 150,000 to 200,000 clones, 70% to 90% of them seen only once. The genes are TRBV15 and TRBJ2-3; 10 bases fit TRBD2. The clonotype was recovered from a man between 18 and 35 years old in good health. Sample: blood. The DNA of the CDR3 is TGTGCCACCAGCAGAGATCTAGCGGGGGACACAGATACGCAGTATTTT. Its protein product is CATSRDLAGDTDTQYF.